Here is one T cell receptor (beta chain) with its context. The antigen is unknown. The sample is drawn from a study of cytomegalovirus exposure and HLA in healthy donors. Study-wide results and caveats: Investigators reported more than 150 TCR beta chains as tied to cytomegalovirus.

TCRdb's table, derived via immunoSEQ multiplex PCR, lists solely in-frame clones and lacks some. Of roughly 52,000 clones detected, more than 80% appear once; the ten largest clones hold just over 3%. Germline V gives CDR1 SNHLY, CDR2 FYNNEI. The CDR3 sequence is 13 residues long. V was cut by 7 bases and J by 8 bases, with 17 bases left in between. The sequenced sample consisted of PBMCs. This clonotype was sampled from a man between 18 and 29 years old in good health and CMV-seronegative. The rearrangement links TRBV2 to TRBJ1-2; D is uncertain. The CDR3 spells CASTPASQRGYTF. CDR3 bases: TGTGCCAGCACCCCGGCGAGCCAGAGGGGCTACACCTTC. Full variable domain (rest looked up from reference TRBV2 and TRBJ1-2): EPEVTQTPSHQVTQMGQEVILRCVPISNHLYFYWYRQILGQKVEFLVSFYNNEISEKSEIFDDQFSVERPDGSNFTLKIRSTKLEDSAMYFCASTPASQRGYTFGSGTRLTVV.